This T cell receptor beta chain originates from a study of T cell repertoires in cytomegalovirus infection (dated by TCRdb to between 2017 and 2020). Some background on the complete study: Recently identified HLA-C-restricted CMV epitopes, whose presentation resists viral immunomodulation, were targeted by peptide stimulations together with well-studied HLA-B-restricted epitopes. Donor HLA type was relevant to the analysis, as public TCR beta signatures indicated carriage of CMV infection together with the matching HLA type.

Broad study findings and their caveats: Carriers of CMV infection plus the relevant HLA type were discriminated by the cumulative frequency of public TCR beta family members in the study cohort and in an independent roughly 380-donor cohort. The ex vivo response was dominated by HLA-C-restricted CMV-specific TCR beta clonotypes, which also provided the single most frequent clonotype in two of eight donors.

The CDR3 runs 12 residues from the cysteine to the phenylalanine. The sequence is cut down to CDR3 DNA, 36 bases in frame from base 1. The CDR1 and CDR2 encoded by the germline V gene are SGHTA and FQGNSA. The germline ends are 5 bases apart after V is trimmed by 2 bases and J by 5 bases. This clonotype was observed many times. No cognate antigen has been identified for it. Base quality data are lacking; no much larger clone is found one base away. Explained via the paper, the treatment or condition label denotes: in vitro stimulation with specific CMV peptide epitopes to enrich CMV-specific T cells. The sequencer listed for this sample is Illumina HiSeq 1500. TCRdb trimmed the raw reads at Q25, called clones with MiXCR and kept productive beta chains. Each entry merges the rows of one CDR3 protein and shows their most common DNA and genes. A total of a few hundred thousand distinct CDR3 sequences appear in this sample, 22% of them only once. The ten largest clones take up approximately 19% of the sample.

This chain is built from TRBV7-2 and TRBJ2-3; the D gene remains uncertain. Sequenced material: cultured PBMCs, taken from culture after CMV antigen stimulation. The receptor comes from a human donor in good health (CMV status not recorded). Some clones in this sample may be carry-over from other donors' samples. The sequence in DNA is TGTGCCAGCAGCTTACTGCGAGATACGCAGTATTTT. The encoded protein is CASSLLRDTQYF. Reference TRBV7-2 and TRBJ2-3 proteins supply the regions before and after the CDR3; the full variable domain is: GAGVSQSPSNKVTEKGKDVELRCDPISGHTALYWYRQSLGQGLEFLIYFQGNSAPDKSGLPSDRFSAERTGGSVSTLTIQRTQQEDSAVYLCASSLLRDTQYFGPGTRLTVL.